Here is one T cell receptor beta chain with its context. Seattle patients were enrolled during active infection and followed longitudinally. The table came from immunoSEQ multiplex PCR; TCRdb's copy has only in-frame clones and leaves some out. Of around 140,000 clones listed, 88% are singletons. This CDR3 spans 14 amino acids. V dropped 3 bases and J dropped 4; count of bases not matched to a gene: 2. Germline-derived CDR1 and CDR2 are SGHNT and YENEEA. This record belongs to a study of blood T cell repertoires in COVID-19. Looking at the study overall: COVID-19 samples, acute and convalescent, were from the United States, Italy and Spain. T cells, B-cell-depleted T cells, or PBMCs provided the cDNA or gDNA that served as material.

The sample was peripheral blood. This TCR derives from a human donor with COVID-19, enrolled during active disease. The donor label of this sample is uncertain. V gene TRBV11-3 combines with J gene TRBJ2-2; 7 bases match TRBD2. CDR3 DNA: TGTGCCAGCAGCTTCCGCGGGGGCACCGGGGAGCTGTTTTTT. Translated: CASSFRGGTGELFF.